This TCR beta chain was recovered during a study of CD8+ T cells in alopecia areata. This CDR3 spans 14 amino acids. The trim removed 3 bases at V and 6 bases at J, leaving 7 bases unmatched. CDR1 MNHEY and CDR2 SMNVEV come from the germline V gene (reference sequence). Extraction of RNA preceded its reverse transcription into cDNA, which served as the sequencing template. This table comes from immunoSEQ multiplex PCR, and its TCRdb copy is limited to in-frame clones, with some not included. This sample has about 140,000 clones, with about 54% found just once. The V gene is TRBV27, the J gene TRBJ2-7, with 8 bases aligning to TRBD1. The sequence derives from a human donor in good health. Source material: CD4+ T cells sorted from blood. The CDR3 loop is CASSLETGAGEQYF. The CDR3 bases are TGTGCCAGCAGTTTGGAGACAGGGGCCGGCGAGCAGTACTTC.